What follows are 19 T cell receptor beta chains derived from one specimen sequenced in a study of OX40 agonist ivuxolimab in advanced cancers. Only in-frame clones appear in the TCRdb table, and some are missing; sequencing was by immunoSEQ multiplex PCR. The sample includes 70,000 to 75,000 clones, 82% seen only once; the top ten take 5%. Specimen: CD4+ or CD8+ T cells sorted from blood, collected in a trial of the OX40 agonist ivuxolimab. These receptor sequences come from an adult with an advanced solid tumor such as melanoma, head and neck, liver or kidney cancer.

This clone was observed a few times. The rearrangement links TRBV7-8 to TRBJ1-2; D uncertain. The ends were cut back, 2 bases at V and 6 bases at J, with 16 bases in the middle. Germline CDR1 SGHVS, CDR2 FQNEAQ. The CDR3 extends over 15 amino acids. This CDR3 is CASSLSVYRQDGYTF. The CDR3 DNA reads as TGTGCCAGCAGCTTAAGTGTTTATCGGCAGGATGGCTACACCTTC.

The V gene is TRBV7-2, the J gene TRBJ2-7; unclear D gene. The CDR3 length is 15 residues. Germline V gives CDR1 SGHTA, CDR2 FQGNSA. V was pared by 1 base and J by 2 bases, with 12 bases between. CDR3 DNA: TGTGCCAGCAGCTTAGGGGGTAGAGTTCCCTACGAGCAGTACTTC. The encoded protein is CASSLGGRVPYEQYF.

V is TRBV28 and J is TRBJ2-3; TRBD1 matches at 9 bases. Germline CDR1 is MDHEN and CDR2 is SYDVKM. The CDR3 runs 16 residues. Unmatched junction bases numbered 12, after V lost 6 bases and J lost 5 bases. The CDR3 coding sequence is TGTGCCAGCAGCTCCCCCGGGACAGGGAAGGTAGATACGCAGTATTTT. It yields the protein CASSSPGTGKVDTQYF.

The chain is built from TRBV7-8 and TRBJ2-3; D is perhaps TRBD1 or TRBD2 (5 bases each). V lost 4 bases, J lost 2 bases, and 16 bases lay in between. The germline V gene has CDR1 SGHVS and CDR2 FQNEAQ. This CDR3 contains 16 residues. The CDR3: CASSSPGRAVTDTQYF. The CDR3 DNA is TGTGCCAGCAGCTCACCGGGACGCGCGGTCACAGATACGCAGTATTTT.

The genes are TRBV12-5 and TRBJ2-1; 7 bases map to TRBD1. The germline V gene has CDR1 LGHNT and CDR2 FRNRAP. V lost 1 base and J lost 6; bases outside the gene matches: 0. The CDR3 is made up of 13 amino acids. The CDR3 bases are TGTGCTAGTGGTTTGGCAGGGGGCAATGAGCAGTTCTTC. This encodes CASGLAGGNEQFF.

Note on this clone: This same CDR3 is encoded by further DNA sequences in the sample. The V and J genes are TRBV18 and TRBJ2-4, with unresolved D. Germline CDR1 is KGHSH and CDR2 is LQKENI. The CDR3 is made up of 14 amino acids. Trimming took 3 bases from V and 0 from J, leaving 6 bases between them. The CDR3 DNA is TGTGCCAGCTCACCTCCAGTAGCCAAAAACATTCAGTACTTC. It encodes CASSPPVAKNIQYF.

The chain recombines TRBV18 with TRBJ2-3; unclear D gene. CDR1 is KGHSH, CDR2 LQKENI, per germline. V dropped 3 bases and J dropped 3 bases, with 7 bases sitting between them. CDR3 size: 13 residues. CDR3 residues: CASSPISTDTQYF. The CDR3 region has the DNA TGTGCCAGCTCACCGATTTCAACAGATACGCAGTATTTT.

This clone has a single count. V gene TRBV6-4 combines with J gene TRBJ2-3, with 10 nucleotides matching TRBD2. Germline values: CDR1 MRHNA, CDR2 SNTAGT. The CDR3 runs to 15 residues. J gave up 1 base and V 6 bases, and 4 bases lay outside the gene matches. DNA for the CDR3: TGTGCCAGCAGCGAAGGACTAGCGGGCACAGATACGCAGTATTTT. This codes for CASSEGLAGTDTQYF.

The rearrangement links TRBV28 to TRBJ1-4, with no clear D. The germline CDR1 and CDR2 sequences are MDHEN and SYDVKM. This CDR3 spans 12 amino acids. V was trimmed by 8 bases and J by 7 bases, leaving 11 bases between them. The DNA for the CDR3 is TGTGCCAGCCTGGGATTGGGTGAAAAACTGTTTTTT. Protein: CASLGLGEKLFF.

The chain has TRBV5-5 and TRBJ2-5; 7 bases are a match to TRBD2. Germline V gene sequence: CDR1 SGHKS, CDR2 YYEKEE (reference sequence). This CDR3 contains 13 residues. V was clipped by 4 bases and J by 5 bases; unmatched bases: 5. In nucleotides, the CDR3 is TGTGCCAGCAGCGCCCCAGCGGGGGAGACCCAGTACTTC. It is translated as CASSAPAGETQYF.

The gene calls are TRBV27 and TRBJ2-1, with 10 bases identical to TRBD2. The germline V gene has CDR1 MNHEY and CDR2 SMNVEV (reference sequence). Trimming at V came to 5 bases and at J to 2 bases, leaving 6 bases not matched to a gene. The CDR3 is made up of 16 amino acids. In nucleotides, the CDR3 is TGTGCCAGCAGTCTCCGACTAGCGGGCGCCTACAATGAGCAGTTCTTC. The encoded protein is CASSLRLAGAYNEQFF.

CDR3 protein: CASSYSRQQETQYF. The CDR3 nucleotides read TGTGCCAGCAGTTACTCGAGGCAGCAAGAGACCCAGTACTTC. This rearrangement joins TRBV6-5 to TRBJ2-5; D call uncertain. Germline V gene sequence: CDR1 MNHEY, CDR2 SVGAGI. The V end was cut by 0 bases, the J end by 2 bases, with 7 bases between. The CDR3 sequence is 14 residues long.

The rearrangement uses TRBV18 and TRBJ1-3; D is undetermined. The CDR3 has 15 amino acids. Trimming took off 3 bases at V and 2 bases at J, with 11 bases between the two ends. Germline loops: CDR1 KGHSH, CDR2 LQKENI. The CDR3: CASSPREGPGNTIYF. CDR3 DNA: TGTGCCAGCTCACCCCGCGAGGGCCCTGGAAACACCATATATTTT.

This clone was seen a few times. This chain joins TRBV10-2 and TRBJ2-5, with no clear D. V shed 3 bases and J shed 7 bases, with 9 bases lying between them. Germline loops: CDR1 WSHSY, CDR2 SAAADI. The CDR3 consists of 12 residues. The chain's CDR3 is CASSESPGTQYF. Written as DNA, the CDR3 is TGCGCCAGCAGTGAAAGTCCGGGGACCCAGTACTTC.

The CDR3 sequence: CASSAGSDHEQYF. In DNA, the CDR3 is TGTGCCAGCAGTGCAGGGAGCGACCACGAGCAGTACTTC. V gene TRBV2 combines with J gene TRBJ2-7; possibly TRBD1 or TRBD2 for D (5 bases each). The V end lost 4 bases, the J end lost 5 bases, and 12 bases lay between the germline ends. Germline loops: CDR1 SNHLY, CDR2 FYNNEI. The CDR3 has 13 amino acids.

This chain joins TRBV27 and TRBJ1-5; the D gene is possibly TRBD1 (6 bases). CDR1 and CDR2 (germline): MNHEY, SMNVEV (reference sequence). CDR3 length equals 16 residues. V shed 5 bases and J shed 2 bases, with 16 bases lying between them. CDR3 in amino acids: CASSPLTRGGNQPQHF. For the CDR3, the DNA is TGTGCCAGCAGTCCCCTTACCAGGGGTGGCAATCAGCCCCAGCATTTT.

In DNA form, the CDR3 reads TGTGCCAGCAGTTCCCTCCTCCTTGGAGGCAAAAACATTCAGTACTTC. Protein product: CASSSLLLGGKNIQYF. The chain is built from TRBV6-5 and TRBJ2-4, with D possibly matching TRBD2 (5 bases). Trimming removed 4 bases at V and 3 bases at J, with 16 bases between. Germline CDR1 reads MNHEY; CDR2 reads SVGAGI. The CDR3 contains 16 residues.

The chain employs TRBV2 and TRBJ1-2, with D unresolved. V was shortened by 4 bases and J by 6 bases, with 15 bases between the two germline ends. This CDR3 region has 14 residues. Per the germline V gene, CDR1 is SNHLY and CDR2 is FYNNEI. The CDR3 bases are TGTGCCAGCAGTGTCTTCGGGTCCCCAGATGGCTACACCTTC. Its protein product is CASSVFGSPDGYTF.

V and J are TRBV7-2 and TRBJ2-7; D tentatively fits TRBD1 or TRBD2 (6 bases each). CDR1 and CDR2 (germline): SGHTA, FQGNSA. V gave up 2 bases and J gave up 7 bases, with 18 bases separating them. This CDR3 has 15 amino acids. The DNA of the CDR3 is TGTGCCAGCAGCTTACCGACAGGTGGGGGGAAAGAGCAGTACTTC. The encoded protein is CASSLPTGGGKEQYF.